This T cell receptor beta chain was found in a study of cytomegalovirus exposure and HLA in healthy donors. Between the trimmed V and J ends, which lost 0 bases and 2 bases, there was a span of 13 bases. Germline values: CDR1 SGHNT, CDR2 YYREEE (reference sequence). The CDR3 runs to 16 residues. A multiplex PCR was run with 60 Vbeta primers and 13 Jbeta primers. Profiled with immunoSEQ multiplex PCR; TCRdb holds only in-frame clones, not every one. Of approximately 150,000 clones in the sample, 60% to 70% were seen once. The sample taken for sequencing was PBMCs. The TCR sequence derives from a woman aged 60-75 years in good health and CMV-seropositive. The chain employs TRBV5-4 and TRBJ2-3; D remains ambiguous. The CDR3 DNA reads TGTGCCAGCAGCTTGGTCGGGTCAGCGCCCACAGATACGCAGTATTTT. Amino acids: CASSLVGSAPTDTQYF.